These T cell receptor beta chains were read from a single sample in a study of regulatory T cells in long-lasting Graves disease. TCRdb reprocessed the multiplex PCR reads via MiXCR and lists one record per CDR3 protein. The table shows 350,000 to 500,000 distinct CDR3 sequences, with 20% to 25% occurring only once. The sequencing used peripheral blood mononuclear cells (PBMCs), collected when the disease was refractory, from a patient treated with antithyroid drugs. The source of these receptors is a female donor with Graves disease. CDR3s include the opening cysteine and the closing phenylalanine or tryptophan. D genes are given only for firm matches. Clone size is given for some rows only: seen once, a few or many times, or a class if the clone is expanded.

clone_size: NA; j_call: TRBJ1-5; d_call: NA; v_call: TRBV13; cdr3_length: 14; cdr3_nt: TGTGCCAGCAGCTTAGGTTTATCTGGTCAGCCCCAGCATTTT; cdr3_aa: CASSLGLSGQPQHF
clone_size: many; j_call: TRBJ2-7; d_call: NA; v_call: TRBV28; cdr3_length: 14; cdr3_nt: TGTGCCAGCAGTGCCCCCCAGTTTGTGAACGAGCAGTACTTC; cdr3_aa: CASSAPQFVNEQYF
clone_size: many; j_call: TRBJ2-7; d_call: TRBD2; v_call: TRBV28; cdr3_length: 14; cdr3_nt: TGTGCCAGCAGTTTGGGGCGGGGGGCCTACGAGCAGTACTTC; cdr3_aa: CASSLGRGAYEQYF
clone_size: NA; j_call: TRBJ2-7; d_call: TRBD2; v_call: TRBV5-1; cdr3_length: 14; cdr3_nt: TGCGCCAGCAGCTTGGGGACTAGCGGAAACGAGCAGTACTTC; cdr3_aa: CASSLGTSGNEQYF
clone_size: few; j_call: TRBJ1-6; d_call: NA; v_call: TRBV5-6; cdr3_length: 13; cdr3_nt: TGTGCCAGCAGCTTTGGAGAAGATTCACCCCTCCACTTT; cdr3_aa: CASSFGEDSPLHF
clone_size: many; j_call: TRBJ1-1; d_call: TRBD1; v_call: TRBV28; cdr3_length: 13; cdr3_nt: TGTGCCAGCAGGATGACAGGGCCCACTGAAGCTTTCTTT; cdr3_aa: CASRMTGPTEAFF
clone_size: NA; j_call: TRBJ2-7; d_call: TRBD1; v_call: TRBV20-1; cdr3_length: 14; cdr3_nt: TGCAGTGCTACTGTCCGGGACAGCGACTACGAGCAGTACTTC; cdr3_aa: CSATVRDSDYEQYF
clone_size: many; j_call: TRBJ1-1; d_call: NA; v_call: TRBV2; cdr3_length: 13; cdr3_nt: TGTGCCAGCAGCTTACGTGTGGACACTGAAGCTTTCTTT; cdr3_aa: CASSLRVDTEAFF
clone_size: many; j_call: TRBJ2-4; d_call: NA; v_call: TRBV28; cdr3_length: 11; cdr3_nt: TGTGCCAGCAGGGAGGACTATATTCAGTACTTC; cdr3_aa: CASREDYIQYF
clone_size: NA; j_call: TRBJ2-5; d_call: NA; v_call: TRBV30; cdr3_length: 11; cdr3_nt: TGTGCCTGGACCGGGGAGGAGACCCAGTACTTC; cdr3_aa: CAWTGEETQYF
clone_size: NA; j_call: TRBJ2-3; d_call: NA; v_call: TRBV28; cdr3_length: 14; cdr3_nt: TGTGCCAGCAGCCAATACGTATTGGCAGATACGCAGTATTTT; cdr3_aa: CASSQYVLADTQYF
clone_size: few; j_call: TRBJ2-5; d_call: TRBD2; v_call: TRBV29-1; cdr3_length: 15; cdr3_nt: TGCAGCGTTGAGGGGACTAGCGGGACCGTAGAAACCCAGTACTTC; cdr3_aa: CSVEGTSGTVETQYF
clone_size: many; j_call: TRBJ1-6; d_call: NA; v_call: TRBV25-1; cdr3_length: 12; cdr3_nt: TGTGCCAGCAGTGAACAGAATTCACCCCTCCACTTT; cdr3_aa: CASSEQNSPLHF
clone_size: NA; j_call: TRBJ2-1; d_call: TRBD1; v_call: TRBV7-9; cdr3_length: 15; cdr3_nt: TGTGCCAGCAGCCTCGGGGACAGGGTTTCGAATGAGCAGTTCTTC; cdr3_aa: CASSLGDRVSNEQFF
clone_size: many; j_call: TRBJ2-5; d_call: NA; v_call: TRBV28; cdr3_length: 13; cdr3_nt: TGTGCCAGCAGTCCCAGGTACCAAGAGACCCAGTACTTC; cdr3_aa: CASSPRYQETQYF
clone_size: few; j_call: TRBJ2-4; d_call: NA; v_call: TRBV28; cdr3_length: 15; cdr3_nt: TGTGCCAGCAGTTTCCCTGACAAGGGCAAAAACATTCAGTACTTC; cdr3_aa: CASSFPDKGKNIQYF
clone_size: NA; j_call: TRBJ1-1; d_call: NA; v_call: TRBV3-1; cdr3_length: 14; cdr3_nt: TGTGCCAGCAGCCAATCGGGGGTGAACACTGAAGCTTTCTTT; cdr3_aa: CASSQSGVNTEAFF
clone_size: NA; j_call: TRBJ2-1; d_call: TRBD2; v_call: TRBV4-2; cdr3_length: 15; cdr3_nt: TGTGCCAGCAGCCAAGATCTGGGTGGTAGCGGGAAGCAGTTCTTC; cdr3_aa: CASSQDLGGSGKQFF
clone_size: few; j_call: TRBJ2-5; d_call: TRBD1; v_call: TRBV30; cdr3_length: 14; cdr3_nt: TGTGCCTGGGACCGTCAGGGGGCGGGGGAGACCCAGTACTTC; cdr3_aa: CAWDRQGAGETQYF
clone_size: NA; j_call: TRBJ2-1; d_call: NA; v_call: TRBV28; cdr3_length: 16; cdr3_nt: TGTGCCAGCACCCCTAAGTACTACAGGGTGCACAATGAGCAGTTCTTC; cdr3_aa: CASTPKYYRVHNEQFF
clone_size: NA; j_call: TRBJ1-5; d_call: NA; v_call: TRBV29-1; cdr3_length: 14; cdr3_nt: TGCAGCGCCCGAGTCGGGCCCCCTGGCGAGCCCCAGCATTTT; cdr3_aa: CSARVGPPGEPQHF
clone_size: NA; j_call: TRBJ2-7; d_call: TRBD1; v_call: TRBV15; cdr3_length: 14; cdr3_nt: TGTGCCACCAGCATGGACAGGCAAACCTACGAGCAGTACTTC; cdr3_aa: CATSMDRQTYEQYF